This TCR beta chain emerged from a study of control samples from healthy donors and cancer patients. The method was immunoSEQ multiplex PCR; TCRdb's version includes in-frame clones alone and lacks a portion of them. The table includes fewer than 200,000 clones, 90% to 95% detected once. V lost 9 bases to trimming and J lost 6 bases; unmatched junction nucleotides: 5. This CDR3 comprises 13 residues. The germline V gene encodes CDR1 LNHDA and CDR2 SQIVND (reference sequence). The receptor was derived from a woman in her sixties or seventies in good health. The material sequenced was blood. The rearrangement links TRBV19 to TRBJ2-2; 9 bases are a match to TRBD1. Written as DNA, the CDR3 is TGTGCCAGCCGACAGGGGGGACCCGGGGAGCTGTTTTTT. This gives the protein CASRQGGPGELFF. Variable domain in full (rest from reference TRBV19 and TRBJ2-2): DGGITQSPKYLFRKEGQNVTLSCEQNLNHDAMYWYRQDPGQGLRLIYYSQIVNDFQKGDIAEGYSVSREKKESFPLTVTSAQKNPTAFYLCASRQGGPGELFFGEGSRLTVL.